This T cell receptor (beta chain) is drawn from a study of shared clonotypes between healthy human individuals. To note about this clone: Its antigen is not known.

Study-level findings and limits: The study sampled only blood, and tissue repertoires likely differ.

Germline CDR1 MNHNY, CDR2 SVGAGI (reference sequence). Between the trimmed V and J ends, which lost 6 bases and 16 bases, there was a span of 24 bases. This CDR3 spans 14 amino acids. There were no recent acute infections or vaccinations among the donors, who were healthy HIV-negative adults. Some 30,000 T cell genomes, or around 300 ng DNA, went into replicate PCRs of unsorted PBMC. Sequencing on ten immunoSEQ deep assay plates was performed for unsorted PBMC DNA. Produced via immunoSEQ multiplex PCR; TCRdb's table is partial and in-frame only. Of over 400,000 clones in the sample, approximately 82% are singletons; the top ten hold about 12%.

The TCR was taken from a woman between 40 and 55 years old in good health. Some clones in this sample may be carry-over from other donors' samples. The chain joins TRBV6-6 to TRBJ2-2; D might be TRBD2 (7 bases). The sequenced material came from PBMCs. CDR3 sequence: CASRSGTDTGGPFF. The CDR3 DNA reads TGTGCCAGCAGGTCAGGGACGGACACCGGGGGGCCGTTTTTT.